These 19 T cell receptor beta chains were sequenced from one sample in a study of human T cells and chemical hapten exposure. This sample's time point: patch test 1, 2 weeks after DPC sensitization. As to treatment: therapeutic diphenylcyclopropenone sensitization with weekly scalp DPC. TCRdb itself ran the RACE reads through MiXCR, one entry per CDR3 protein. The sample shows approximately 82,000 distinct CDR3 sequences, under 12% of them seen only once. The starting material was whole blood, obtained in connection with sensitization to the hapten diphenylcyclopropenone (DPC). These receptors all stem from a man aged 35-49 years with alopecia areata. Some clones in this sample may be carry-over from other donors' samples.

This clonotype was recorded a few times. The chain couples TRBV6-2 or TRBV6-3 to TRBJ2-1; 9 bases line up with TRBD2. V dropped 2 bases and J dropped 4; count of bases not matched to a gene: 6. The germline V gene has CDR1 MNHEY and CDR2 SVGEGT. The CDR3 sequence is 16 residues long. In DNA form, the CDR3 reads TGTGCCAGCAGTTACCAGCGGGAGGAGAGGTACAATGAGCAGTTCTTC. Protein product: CASSYQREERYNEQFF.

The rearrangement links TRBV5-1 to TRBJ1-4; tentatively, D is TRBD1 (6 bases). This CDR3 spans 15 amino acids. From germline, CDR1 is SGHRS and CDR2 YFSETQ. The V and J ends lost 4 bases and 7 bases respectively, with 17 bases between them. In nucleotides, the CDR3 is TGCGCCAGCAGCGCGGGGGCAGGGTTGGGTGAAAAACTGTTTTTT. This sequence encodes CASSAGAGLGEKLFF.

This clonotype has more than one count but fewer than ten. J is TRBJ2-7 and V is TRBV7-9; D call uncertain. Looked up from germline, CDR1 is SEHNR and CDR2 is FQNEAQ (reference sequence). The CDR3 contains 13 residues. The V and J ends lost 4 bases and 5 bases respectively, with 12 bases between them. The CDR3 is CASSSSMVDEQYF. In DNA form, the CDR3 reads TGTGCCAGCAGCTCCTCGATGGTGGACGAGCAGTACTTC.

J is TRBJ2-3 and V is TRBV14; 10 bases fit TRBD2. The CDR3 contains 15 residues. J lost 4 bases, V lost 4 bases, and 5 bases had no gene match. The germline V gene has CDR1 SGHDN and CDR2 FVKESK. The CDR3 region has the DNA TGTGCCAGCAGCCGTGCCCTAGCGGGAGCAGATACGCAGTATTTT. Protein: CASSRALAGADTQYF.

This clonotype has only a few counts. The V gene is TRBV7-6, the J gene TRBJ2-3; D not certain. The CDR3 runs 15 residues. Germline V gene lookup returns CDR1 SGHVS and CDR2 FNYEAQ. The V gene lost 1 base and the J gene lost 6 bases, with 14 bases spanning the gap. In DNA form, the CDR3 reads TGTGCCAGCAGCTTAGGGCCACTCATCGTGGATACGCAGTATTTT. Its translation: CASSLGPLIVDTQYF. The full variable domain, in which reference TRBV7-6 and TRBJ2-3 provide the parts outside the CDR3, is GAGVSQSPRYKVTKRGQDVALRCDPISGHVSLYWYRQALGQGPEFLTYFNYEAQQDKSGLPNDRFSAERPEGSISTLTIQRTEQRDSAMYRCASSLGPLIVDTQYFGPGTRLTVL.

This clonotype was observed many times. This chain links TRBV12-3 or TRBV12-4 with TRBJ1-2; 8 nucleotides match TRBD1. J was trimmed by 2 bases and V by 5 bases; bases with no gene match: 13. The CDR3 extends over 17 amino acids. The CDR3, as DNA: TGTGCCAGCAGTCACCCCCAGGGGGCTCGGCCGAACTATGGCTACACCTTC. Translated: CASSHPQGARPNYGYTF.

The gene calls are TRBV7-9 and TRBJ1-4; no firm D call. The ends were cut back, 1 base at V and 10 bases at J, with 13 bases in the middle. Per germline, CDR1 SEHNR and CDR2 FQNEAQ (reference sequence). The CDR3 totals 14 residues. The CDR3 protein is CASSLGRTVGKLFF. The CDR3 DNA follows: TGTGCCAGCAGCTTAGGACGGACGGTGGGAAAACTGTTTTTT.

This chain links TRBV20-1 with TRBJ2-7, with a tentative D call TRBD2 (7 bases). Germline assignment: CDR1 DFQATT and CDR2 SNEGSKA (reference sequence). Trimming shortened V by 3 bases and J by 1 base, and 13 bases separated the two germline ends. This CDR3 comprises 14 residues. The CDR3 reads CSASRGAVSYEQYF. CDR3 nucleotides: TGCAGTGCTAGCCGGGGGGCCGTATCCTACGAGCAGTACTTC.

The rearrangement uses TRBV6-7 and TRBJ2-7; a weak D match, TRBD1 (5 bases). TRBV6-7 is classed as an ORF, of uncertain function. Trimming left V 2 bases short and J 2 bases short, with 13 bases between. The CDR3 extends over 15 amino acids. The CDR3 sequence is CASSYIRDNTYEQYF. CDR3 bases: TGTGCCAGCAGTTACATCAGGGATAATACCTACGAGCAGTACTTC.

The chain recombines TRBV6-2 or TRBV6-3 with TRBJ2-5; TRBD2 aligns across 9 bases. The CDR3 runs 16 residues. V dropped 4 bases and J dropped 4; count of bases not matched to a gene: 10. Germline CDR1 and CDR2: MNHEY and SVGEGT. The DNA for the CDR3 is TGTGCCAGCAGTTCCGGCTTTCAAGCGGGAGGAGAGACCCAGTACTTC. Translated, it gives CASSSGFQAGGETQYF.

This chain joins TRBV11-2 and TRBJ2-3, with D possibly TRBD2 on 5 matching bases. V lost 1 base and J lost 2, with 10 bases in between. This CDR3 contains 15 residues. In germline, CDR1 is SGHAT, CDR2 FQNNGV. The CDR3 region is CASSLAGRNTDTQYF. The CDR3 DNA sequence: TGTGCCAGCAGCTTAGCTGGGAGAAACACAGATACGCAGTATTTT.

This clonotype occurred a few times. CDR3 in amino acids: CASSERTGIGSTDTQYF. The CDR3 DNA reads as TGTGCCAGCAGTGAAAGGACAGGGATCGGAAGCACAGATACGCAGTATTTT. V is TRBV6-2 or TRBV6-3 and J is TRBJ2-3; 8 nucleotides match TRBD1. V gave up 5 bases and J gave up 0 bases; unmatched junction bases: 10. The CDR3 length is 17 residues. The germline V gene has CDR1 MNHEY and CDR2 SVGEGT.

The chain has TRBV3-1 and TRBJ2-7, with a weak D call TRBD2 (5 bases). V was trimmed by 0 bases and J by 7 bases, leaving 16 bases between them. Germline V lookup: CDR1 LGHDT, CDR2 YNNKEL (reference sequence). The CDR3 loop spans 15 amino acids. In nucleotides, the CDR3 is TGTGCCAGCAGCCAAGATCCGACGGTTCGGGGAGAGCAGTACTTC. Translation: CASSQDPTVRGEQYF.

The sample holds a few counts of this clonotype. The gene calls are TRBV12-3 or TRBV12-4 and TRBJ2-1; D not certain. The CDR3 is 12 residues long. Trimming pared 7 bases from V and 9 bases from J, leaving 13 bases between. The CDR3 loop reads CASTPSSREQFF. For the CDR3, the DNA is TGTGCCAGCACCCCCTCCTCTCGTGAGCAGTTCTTC.

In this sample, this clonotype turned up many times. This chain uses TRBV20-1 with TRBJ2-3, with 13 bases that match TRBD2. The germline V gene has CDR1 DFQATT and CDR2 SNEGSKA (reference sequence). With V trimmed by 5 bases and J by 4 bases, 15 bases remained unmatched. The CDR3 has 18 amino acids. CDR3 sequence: CSASSITFGLAGADTQYF. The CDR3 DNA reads TGCAGTGCTTCCTCCATCACCTTCGGACTAGCGGGAGCAGATACGCAGTATTTT.

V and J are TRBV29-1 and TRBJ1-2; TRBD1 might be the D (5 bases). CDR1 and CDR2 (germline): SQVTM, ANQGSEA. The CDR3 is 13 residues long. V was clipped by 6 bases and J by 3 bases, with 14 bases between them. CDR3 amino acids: CSVAQGTDYGYTF. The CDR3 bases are TGCAGCGTCGCTCAAGGGACGGACTATGGCTACACCTTC.

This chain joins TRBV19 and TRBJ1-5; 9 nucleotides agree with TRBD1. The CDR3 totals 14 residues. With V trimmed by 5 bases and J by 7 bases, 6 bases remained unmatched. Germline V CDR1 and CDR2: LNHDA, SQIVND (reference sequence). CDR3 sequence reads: CASSGQGSGQPQHF. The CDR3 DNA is TGTGCCAGTAGTGGACAGGGGTCGGGACAGCCCCAGCATTTT.

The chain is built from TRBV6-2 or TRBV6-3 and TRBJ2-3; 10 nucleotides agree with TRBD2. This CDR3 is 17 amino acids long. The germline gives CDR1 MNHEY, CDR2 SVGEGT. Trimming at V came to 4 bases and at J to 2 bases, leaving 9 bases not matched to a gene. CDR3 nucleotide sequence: TGTGCCAGCAGTTTCCGGACTAGCGGAAGTTTCACAGATACGCAGTATTTT. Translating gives CASSFRTSGSFTDTQYF.

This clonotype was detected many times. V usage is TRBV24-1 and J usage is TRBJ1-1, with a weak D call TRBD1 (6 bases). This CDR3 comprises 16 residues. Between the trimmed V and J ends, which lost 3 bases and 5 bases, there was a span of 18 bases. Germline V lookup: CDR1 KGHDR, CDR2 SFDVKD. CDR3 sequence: CATSDPSGDIRTEAFF. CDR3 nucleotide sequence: TGTGCCACCAGTGATCCTTCAGGGGACATTAGGACTGAAGCTTTCTTT.